Shown below are 20 T cell receptor beta chains from a single sample sequenced in a study of blood T cell repertoires in COVID-19. The table came from immunoSEQ multiplex PCR; TCRdb's copy has only in-frame clones and leaves some out. Here the sample spans 35,000 to 45,000 clones, roughly 90% being singletons. Input material: peripheral blood. The receptors derive from a human donor in a cohort sampled during active COVID-19.

V gene TRBV6-5 combines with J gene TRBJ2-5, with D perhaps matching TRBD1 (6 bases). In germline, CDR1 is MNHEY, CDR2 SVGAGI. CDR3 length equals 13 residues. With 6 bases removed from V and 7 bases from J, the gap between germline ends came to 15 bases. CDR3 in amino acids: CASSHDRIVTQYF. CDR3 nucleotides: TGTGCCAGCAGCCACGACAGGATTGTGACCCAGTACTTC.

This clone has a single count. The chain is built from TRBV6-2 or TRBV6-3 and TRBJ2-2, with 7 bases lining up with TRBD1. Germline CDR1 MNHEY, CDR2 SVGEGT. V lost 2 bases, J lost 7 bases, and 4 bases stayed unmatched. The CDR3 consists of 14 residues. The CDR3 DNA is TGTGCCAGCAGTTACCTCGGGACAGTCGGGGAGCTGTTTTTT. It translates to CASSYLGTVGELFF.

This clone was recorded a few times. The junction departs from germline at one end; a sequencing error may be responsible. The chain couples TRBV18 to TRBJ2-7; 9 bases line up with TRBD1. This CDR3 is built from 16 residues. Germline CDR1 reads KGHSH; CDR2 reads LQKENI. The CDR3 nucleotides are TGTGCCAGCTCATCACCGGGACAGGGAAGATCCTACGAGCAGTACTTC. It encodes CASSSPGQGRSYEQYF. The full variable domain, with the rest looked up from reference TRBV18 and TRBJ2-7, is NAGVMQNPRHLVRRRGQEARLRCSPMKGHSHVYWYRQLPEEGLKFMVYLQKENIIDESGMPKERFSAEFPKEGPSILRIQQVVRGDSAAYFCASSSPGQGRSYEQYFGPGTRLTVT.

This clone was seen just once. The chain carries TRBV10-3 and TRBJ1-3; TRBD1 matches 8 bases. With V trimmed by 8 bases and J by 9 bases, 6 bases remained unmatched. The germline gives CDR1 ENHRY, CDR2 SYGVKD. The CDR3 is made up of 12 amino acids. CDR3 coding DNA: TGTGCCATCGGGACAGGAGGACCCACCATATATTTT. Protein: CAIGTGGPTIYF.

The rearrangement links TRBV30 to TRBJ2-5, with 9 positions matching TRBD1. Trimming cost V 1 base and J 7 bases; bases outside gene matches: 1. Looked up from germline, CDR1 is GTSNPN and CDR2 is SVGIG (reference sequence). The CDR3 runs 12 residues. CDR3 protein: CAWSGQGGTQYF. Here the CDR3 DNA reads TGTGCCTGGAGTGGACAGGGGGGGACCCAGTACTTC.

This chain connects TRBV27 to TRBJ2-5; TRBD2 matches 15 bases. There are 16 residues in the CDR3. V gave up 5 bases and J gave up 5 bases; unmatched junction bases: 6. Germline lookup yields CDR1 MNHEY and CDR2 SMNVEV (reference sequence). The CDR3 here is CASSPGLAGGLETQYF. As DNA, the CDR3 is TGTGCCAGCAGTCCCGGACTAGCGGGGGGGCTTGAGACCCAGTACTTC.

The V gene is TRBV3-1 (or the pseudogene TRBV3-2), the J gene TRBJ2-5, with TRBD1 matching 7 bases. Germline V gene data show CDR1 as LGHDT and CDR2 as YNNKEL (reference sequence). After removal of 4 bases from V and 5 bases from J, the junction contained 7 bases not matched to a gene. The CDR3 consists of 14 residues. The CDR3 nucleotides are TGTGCCAGCAGCCCGTTCACAGGGGTGGAGACCCAGTACTTC. Translated: CASSPFTGVETQYF.

This chain connects TRBV7-6 to TRBJ2-1; 10 positions match TRBD2. There are 14 residues in the CDR3. The V segment lost 5 bases and the J segment 12 bases; nucleotides outside the gene matches: 10. Per the germline V gene, CDR1 is SGHVS and CDR2 is FNYEAQ. CDR3 DNA sequence: TGTGCCAGCAGCCCTAGCGGGGGTCCCCCAGGGCAGTTCTTC. Translating gives CASSPSGGPPGQFF.

The chain uses TRBV6-5 and TRBJ1-2; D gene uncertain. The germline gives CDR1 MNHEY, CDR2 SVGAGI. CDR3 length: 14 residues. Trimming removed 5 bases at V and 14 bases at J, with 24 bases between. The CDR3 sequence: CASSSTTPGGSGTF. CDR3 coding DNA: TGTGCCAGCAGTAGTACCACACCCGGAGGATCTGGAACCTTC.

The chain combines TRBV11-2 with TRBJ2-7, with a tentative D call TRBD2 (5 bases). Trimming stripped 1 base from V and 5 bases from J, with 12 bases between. This CDR3 has 14 residues. Germline CDR1 SGHAT, CDR2 FQNNGV. CDR3: CASSLAWRLNEQYF. CDR3 DNA sequence: TGTGCCAGCAGCTTAGCTTGGAGGCTAAACGAGCAGTACTTC. Full variable domain (rest looked up from reference TRBV11-2 and TRBJ2-7): EAGVAQSPRYKIIEKRQSVAFWCNPISGHATLYWYQQILGQGPKLLIQFQNNGVVDDSQLPKDRFSAERLKGVDSTLKIQPAKLEDSAVYLCASSLAWRLNEQYFGPGTRLTVT.

This clone was seen more than once but under ten times. V is TRBV4-1 and J is TRBJ2-3, with TRBD2 matching 9 bases. The germline gives CDR1 MGHRA, CDR2 YSYEKL. The CDR3 loop spans 16 amino acids. Trimming removed 5 bases from V and 2 bases from J; junction bases left unmatched: 8. The chain's CDR3 is CASSFRTSDNTDTQYF. The CDR3 DNA reads TGCGCCAGCAGCTTTCGGACTAGCGATAACACAGATACGCAGTATTTT.

V is TRBV7-9 and J is TRBJ2-3; unclear D gene. V was cut by 5 bases and J by 5 bases, with 5 bases left in between. The CDR3 contains 11 residues. Germline V gene sequence: CDR1 SEHNR, CDR2 FQNEAQ (reference sequence). CDR3 in DNA: TGTGCCAGCAGCCCATTAGATACGCAGTATTTT. This gives the protein CASSPLDTQYF.

The chain is built from TRBV5-1 and TRBJ2-5; TRBD2 matches 7 bases. Per the germline V gene, CDR1 is SGHRS and CDR2 is YFSETQ. The V gene end was trimmed by 7 bases and the J gene end by 1 base; junction bases not matched to a gene: 10. The length of the CDR3 is 15 residues. This CDR3 is CASGLRGGAQETQYF. Written as DNA, the CDR3 is TGCGCCAGCGGACTCCGCGGGGGAGCCCAAGAGACCCAGTACTTC.

This clone was counted between two and nine times. Here the CDR3 reads CASSPGGPSPLHF. CDR3 nucleotides: TGTGCCAGCTCACCTGGGGGCCCTTCACCCCTCCACTTT. This chain links TRBV18 with TRBJ1-6; weak D call: TRBD1 (6 bases). The CDR3 extends over 13 amino acids. From germline, CDR1 is KGHSH and CDR2 LQKENI. Deletions cut 3 bases from V and 9 bases from J, with 9 bases between.

This chain joins TRBV5-1 and TRBJ2-7, with a possible D match to TRBD2 (6 bases). The CDR3 consists of 15 residues. CDR1 is SGHRS, CDR2 YFSETQ, per germline. V lost 7 bases, J lost 3 bases, and 20 bases lay in between. Written as DNA, the CDR3 is TGCGCCAGCCGTAGTATTGGGGGGACGAGCTACGAGCAGTACTTC. This gives the protein CASRSIGGTSYEQYF.

The count of this clone is one. This sequence joins TRBV19 and TRBJ1-2, with a possible D match to TRBD1 (6 bases). The CDR3 has 12 residues. The V and J ends lost 5 bases and 5 bases respectively, with 9 bases between them. Germline CDR1 and CDR2: LNHDA and SQIVND (reference sequence). CDR3 nucleotides: TGTGCCAGTAGTGAACAGGGATATGGCTACACCTTC. Protein: CASSEQGYGYTF.

The genes are TRBV9 and TRBJ2-3; 7 bases agree with TRBD2. Germline V CDR1 and CDR2: SGDLS, YYNGEE. The CDR3 is 14 residues long. V dropped 2 bases and J dropped 1; count of bases not matched to a gene: 1. This CDR3 reads CASSVGRGTDTQYF. The CDR3 DNA follows: TGTGCCAGCAGCGTGGGGAGGGGCACAGATACGCAGTATTTT.

As regards this clone: Additional DNA sequences in this sample encode the identical CDR3. The gene calls are TRBV14 and TRBJ1-6, with TRBD1 matching over 7 bases. This CDR3 comprises 13 residues. Germline values: CDR1 SGHDN, CDR2 FVKESK. V gave up 4 bases and J gave up 7 bases; unmatched junction bases: 1. In nucleotides, the CDR3 is TGTGCCAGCAGCCCAGGGGGGAATTCACCCCTCCACTTT. Translating it yields CASSPGGNSPLHF.

The V gene is TRBV21-1, the J gene TRBJ1-1; the DNA was not compared with TRBD1, the D call given in the table. TRBV21-1 is labeled a pseudogene. The CDR3 has 15 amino acids. CDR3 loop: CASSRYRGRETEAFF. The CDR3 DNA is TGTGCCAGCAGCAGATACAGGGGGCGTGAGACTGAAGCTTTCTTT.

CDR3 nucleotides: TGTGCCAGCAGCTTAGACTCAGGGGGCTATGGCTACACCTTC. This sequence encodes CASSLDSGGYGYTF. The chain recombines TRBV11-2 with TRBJ1-2; the match to TRBD1 covers 7 bases. The ends lost 0 bases at V and 4 bases at J; junction bases unmatched: 2. Germline CDR1 SGHAT, CDR2 FQNNGV. This CDR3 region has 14 residues.